A selection of T cell receptor beta chains follows, all from one sample in a study of OX40 agonist ivuxolimab in advanced cancers. TCRdb's table, derived via immunoSEQ multiplex PCR, lists solely in-frame clones and lacks some. The sample lists 65,000 to 95,000 clones, about 95% occurring once. The sequenced sample was CD4+ or CD8+ T cells sorted from blood, obtained in a trial of the OX40 agonist ivuxolimab. The receptors here all came from an adult with an advanced solid tumor such as melanoma, head and neck, liver or kidney cancer. Both conserved end residues are part of each CDR3. D genes are given only for firm matches. Clone size is given for some rows only: seen once, a few or many times, or a class if the clone is expanded.

d_gene | abundance | j_gene | v_gene | CDR3nt | CDR3aa
NA | NA | TRBJ1-6 | TRBV28 | TGTGCCAGCAGTTTCGCTTTGGTCGTCTCCAGCTCCTATAATTCACCCCTCCACTTT | CASSFALVVSSSYNSPLHF
TRBD1 | NA | TRBJ2-2 | TRBV7-9 | TGTGCCAGCAGCTCCGGGACAGTCGTCCCCGGGGAGCTGTTTTTT | CASSSGTVVPGELFF
NA | NA | TRBJ1-4 | TRBV28 | TGTGCCAGCAGAGGGGTCGCAACTAATGAAAAACTGTTTTTT | CASRGVATNEKLFF
NA | NA | TRBJ2-7 | TRBV7-9 | TGTGCCAGCAGTTTCAACAGGTACGGGCAGTACTTC | CASSFNRYGQYF
NA | NA | TRBJ2-7 | TRBV30 | TGTGCCTGGAGTGGTGGGGCAGGGAAATACGACGAGCAGTACTTC | CAWSGGAGKYDEQYF
NA | NA | TRBJ2-5 | TRBV9 | TGTGCCAGCAGCCCAGAGACTTTCCAAGAGACCCAGTACTTC | CASSPETFQETQYF
NA | NA | TRBJ1-5 | TRBV30 | TGTGCCAGTAGTGTGCTCCCAGGGAGCAATCAGCCCCAGCATTTT | CASSVLPGSNQPQHF
NA | NA | TRBJ2-7 | TRBV28 | TGTGCCAGCAGCGAGATTGCGGGGATATCCTACGAGCAGTACTTC | CASSEIAGISYEQYF
NA | NA | TRBJ2-7 | TRBV15 | TGTGCCACCAGGGGTACCGGGACATCTTTCTACGAGCAGTACTTC | CATRGTGTSFYEQYF
TRBD1 | NA | TRBJ1-2 | TRBV7-8 | TGTGCCAGCAGCTTAGAAGGGGGCAGTGACTATGGCTACACCTTC | CASSLEGGSDYGYTF
NA | few | TRBJ1-1 | TRBV19 | TGTGCCAGTAGTATATTGGAGGGTTTGAACGCTGAAGCTTTCTTT | CASSILEGLNAEAFF
NA | once | TRBJ1-5 | TRBV5-4 | TGTGCCAGCAGCTTGGCGGACAGAGCTACAAATCAGCCCCAGCATTTT | CASSLADRATNQPQHF
NA | NA | TRBJ2-1 | TRBV7-9 | TGTGCCAGCACCACAGGGCCGAGCTCCTACAATGAGCAGTTCTTC | CASTTGPSSYNEQFF
TRBD1 | NA | TRBJ2-3 | TRBV6-5 | TGTGCCAGCAGTTACGGGACAGGGCACACAGATACGCAGTATTTT | CASSYGTGHTDTQYF
NA | NA | TRBJ2-2 | TRBV13 | TGTGCCAGCAGCCCCCCCTCAACCGGGGAGCTGTTTTTT | CASSPPSTGELFF
TRBD2 | NA | TRBJ2-3 | TRBV9 | TGTGCCAGCAGCGTTACTAGCGGGGGCACAGATACGCAGTATTTT | CASSVTSGGTDTQYF
NA | NA | TRBJ1-2 | TRBV29-1 | TGCAGCGTTGCTAGGGGGACTGGCTACACCTTC | CSVARGTGYTF
NA | NA | TRBJ1-1 | TRBV7-9 | TGTGCCAGCAACCCGACAGTCATGAACACTGAAGCTTTCTTT | CASNPTVMNTEAFF
NA | NA | TRBJ1-5 | TRBV19 | TGTGCCAGCCGACCGGGCGGACCCCAGGTGGGTCAGCCCCAGCATTTT | CASRPGGPQVGQPQHF
NA | NA | TRBJ2-5 | TRBV2 | TGTGCCAGCAGTGGGGGGCAGCGGGTCCAAGAGACCCAGTACTTC | CASSGGQRVQETQYF
NA | once | TRBJ2-5 | TRBV13 | TGTGCCAGCAGCACAGCCGGGACACAAGAGACCCAGTACTTC | CASSTAGTQETQYF
NA | once | TRBJ1-5 | TRBV6-6 | TGTGCCAGCAGTTACCAGCAGCCCCAGCATTTT | CASSYQQPQHF
TRBD2 | NA | TRBJ2-5 | TRBV7-9 | TGTGCCAGCAGCTCCTCTGAGGCGGGGGAAGAGACCCAGTACTTC | CASSSSEAGEETQYF